This T cell receptor (beta chain) was captured by sequencing in a study of control samples from healthy donors and cancer patients. The repertoire was sequenced with immunoSEQ multiplex PCR; TCRdb's copy has only in-frame clones and lacks some. The sample holds about 20,000 clones, 83% seen once. Deletions cut 4 bases from V and 3 bases from J, with 17 bases between. Germline V gives CDR1 SGHNT, CDR2 YYREEE (reference sequence). The CDR3 totals 15 residues. The rearrangement uses TRBV5-4 and TRBJ2-7, with D maybe TRBD2 (6 bases). Sequenced: PBMCs. This clonotype was obtained from a man aged 60 to 75 with head and neck cancer. The CDR3, as DNA: TGTGCCAGCAGCCCCGGACGGGGGAGGTACTACGAGCAGTACTTC. This translates into CASSPGRGRYYEQYF. Supplemented by reference TRBV5-4 and TRBJ2-7, the full variable domain reads ETGVTQSPTHLIKTRGQQVTLRCSSQSGHNTVSWYQQALGQGPQFIFQYYREEENGRGNFPPRFSGLQFPNYSSELNVNALELDDSALYLCASSPGRGRYYEQYFGPGTRLTVT.